The 31 T cell receptor beta chains presented below share a single source sample, sequenced in a study of blood T cells in healthy people across ages. A second PCR, run for roughly 6 to 11 cycles, used a sample-barcoded 5' primer plus a J-beta primer mix. TCRdb used MiXCR to reprocess the 5' RACE reads, holding one entry per CDR3 protein. The table has 700,000 or so distinct CDR3 sequences, around 43% seen once. The sequencing input was blood. Receptors were obtained from an elderly man in good health.

This clonotype showed up just a few times. The gene calls are TRBV6-6 and TRBJ1-1; TRBD1 aligns across 7 bases. Per germline, CDR1 MNHNY and CDR2 SVGAGI (reference sequence). This CDR3 has 14 residues. V dropped 4 bases and J dropped 3; count of bases not matched to a gene: 5. The CDR3 nucleotides are TGTGCCAGCAGTTTACAGGGGTCGGACACTGAAGCTTTCTTT. This codes for CASSLQGSDTEAFF.

This clonotype was observed a few times. The chain combines TRBV19 with TRBJ2-3; 9 bases agree with TRBD1. CDR1 and CDR2 (germline): LNHDA, SQIVND (reference sequence). The CDR3 covers 15 residues. Germline trimming cut 5 bases from V and 5 bases from J; bases unmatched to any gene: 8. CDR3 region: CASSPATGGRDTQYF. For the CDR3, the DNA is TGTGCCAGTAGTCCGGCGACAGGGGGTAGAGATACGCAGTATTTT.

The chain employs TRBV7-9 and TRBJ1-2, with D possibly being TRBD1 (5 bases). V lost 0 bases and J 6 bases, leaving 11 bases between the germline ends. CDR1 and CDR2 (germline): SEHNR, FQNEAQ (reference sequence). The CDR3 is 14 residues long. CDR3 region: CASSLARGTDGYTF. DNA of the CDR3: TGTGCCAGCAGCTTAGCGCGGGGGACGGATGGCTACACCTTC.

The V and J genes are TRBV6-6 and TRBJ1-1; no definite D call. V dropped 6 bases and J dropped 4 bases, with 9 bases sitting between them. Germline V CDR1 and CDR2: MNHNY, SVGAGI (reference sequence). This CDR3 comprises 12 residues. The CDR3 DNA reads TGTGCCAGCAGCCACGAGGTCACTGAAGCTTTCTTT. This translates into CASSHEVTEAFF.

This chain joins TRBV24-1 and TRBJ2-1; 10 nucleotides line up with TRBD2. The tail of the sequence fits TRBJ2-7 better, so the J call may be wrong. This CDR3 has 16 amino acids. Germline CDR1 and CDR2: KGHDR and SFDVKD. The CDR3: CATSALSGRAYNEQYF. CDR3 nucleotide sequence: TGTGCCACCAGTGCACTAAGCGGGAGGGCCTACAATGAGCAGTACTTC.

The V call is TRBV18, the J call TRBJ2-1; no definite D call. The V gene lost 10 bases and the J gene lost 0 bases, with 10 bases spanning the gap. Germline V gene lookup returns CDR1 KGHSH and CDR2 LQKENI. This CDR3 contains 13 residues. The CDR3 loop is CATTLSSYNEQFF. DNA for the CDR3: TGTGCCACCACCCTCAGCTCCTACAATGAGCAGTTCTTC. The full variable domain, completed using reference TRBV18 and TRBJ2-1, is NAGVMQNPRHLVRRRGQEARLRCSPMKGHSHVYWYRQLPEEGLKFMVYLQKENIIDESGMPKERFSAEFPKEGPSILRIQQVVRGDSAAYFCATTLSSYNEQFFGPGTRLTVL.

The rearrangement joins TRBV6-5 to TRBJ2-5; possible D gene TRBD1, 5 bases. Germline V gene lookup returns CDR1 MNHEY and CDR2 SVGAGI. Trimming took off 3 bases at V and 3 bases at J, with 8 bases between the two ends. The CDR3 length is 13 residues. The CDR3 coding sequence is TGTGCCAGCAGTTATGGCAGGGAAGAGACCCAGTACTTC. Amino acids: CASSYGREETQYF.

The chain is built from TRBV12-3 or TRBV12-4 and TRBJ2-4; D perhaps matches TRBD2 (6 bases). Gene TRBJ2-7 matches the end of the DNA better, so the J call may be wrong. CDR3 size: 16 residues. The CDR3 DNA sequence: TGTGCCAGCAGTTTAGCGGGGGGAGGATTTCGGGTCGAGCAGTACTTC. Protein: CASSLAGGGFRVEQYF.

The chain combines TRBV5-1 with TRBJ2-5, with TRBD1 identical over 7 bases. Judging by the DNA end, TRBJ2-7 fits better; the J call may be wrong. This CDR3 is 17 amino acids long. Looked up from germline, CDR1 is SGHRS and CDR2 is YFSETQ. CDR3 region: CASSRNRARQGPYEQYF. CDR3 coding DNA: TGCGCCAGCAGCCGAAATCGGGCCCGACAGGGACCCTACGAGCAGTACTTC.

V is TRBV13 and J is TRBJ1-1; 9 bases align to TRBD1. Germline values: CDR1 PRHDT, CDR2 FYEKMQ (reference sequence). This CDR3 has 14 residues. V trimming: 5 bases; J trimming: 4 bases; junction bases outside the gene matches: 5. The DNA for the CDR3 is TGTGCCAGCAGCGAGCGGACAGGGGTCACTGAAGCTTTCTTT. This gives the protein CASSERTGVTEAFF.

This clonotype was recorded a few times. This rearrangement joins TRBV28 to TRBJ1-2; D remains unclear. V lost 3 bases to trimming and J lost 2 bases, with 10 bases between them. The germline V gene has CDR1 MDHEN and CDR2 SYDVKM. CDR3 length: 14 residues. The CDR3 DNA is TGTGCCAGCAGTTTGGTCCCAGGAAACTATGGCTACACCTTC. It encodes CASSLVPGNYGYTF.

This clonotype has at least ten counts. The genes are TRBV29-1 and TRBJ2-7; D gene ambiguous. Per the germline V gene, CDR1 is SQVTM and CDR2 is ANQGSEA. Trimming removed 3 bases at V and 2 bases at J, with 5 bases between. CDR3 size: 11 residues. The CDR3, as DNA: TGCAGCGTTGATTCTGCCTACGAGCAGTACTTC. Its translation is CSVDSAYEQYF.

With regard to this clonotype: Germline is not matched at one junction end, which may reflect a read error. The rearrangement joins TRBV6-2 or TRBV6-3 to TRBJ2-1; D is possibly TRBD1 (5 bases). Germline CDR1 is MNHEY and CDR2 is SVGEGT. The CDR3 totals 19 residues. CDR3 nucleotides: TGCGCCAGCAGTTACCCTTGGGGATCGAGTGGGGCGACCTACAATGGGCAGTTCTTC. This sequence encodes CASSYPWGSSGATYNGQFF.

This chain connects TRBV5-1 to TRBJ2-5, with unresolved D. V gave up 2 bases and J gave up 4 bases, with 18 bases separating them. CDR1 is SGHRS, CDR2 YFSETQ, per germline. CDR3 length: 16 amino acids. The DNA of the CDR3 is TGCGCCAGCAGCTTAGAGGCTAGGGTCTGGGGAGAGACCCAGTACTTC. Protein: CASSLEARVWGETQYF.

This clonotype has only a few counts. The V gene is TRBV12-3 or TRBV12-4, the J gene TRBJ2-5, with D tentatively TRBD2 (6 bases). This CDR3 spans 15 amino acids. V lost 5 bases and J 1 base, leaving 14 bases between the germline ends. The CDR3 region has the DNA TGTGCCAGCAGTCCCTCGGGGAGGCGCCAAGAGACCCAGTACTTC. It codes for CASSPSGRRQETQYF.

V usage is TRBV14 and J usage is TRBJ1-4, with D perhaps TRBD1 (5 bases). The CDR3 runs to 16 residues. CDR1 and CDR2 from the germline V gene are SGHDN and FVKESK. The germline V and J ends were trimmed by 5 bases and 4 bases, with 17 bases remaining between them. CDR3 in DNA: TGTGCCAGCAGCTCCGGGACCCTTTTATTTAATGAAAAACTGTTTTTT. Translation: CASSSGTLLFNEKLFF. The complete variable domain, with remaining parts taken from reference TRBV14 and TRBJ1-4, reads EAGVTQFPSHSVIEKGQTVTLRCDPISGHDNLYWYRRVMGKEIKFLLHFVKESKQDESGMPNNRFLAERTGGTYSTLKVQPAELEDSGVYFCASSSGTLLFNEKLFFGSGTQLSVL.

The chain employs TRBV20-1 and TRBJ2-5; 9 bases match TRBD2. This CDR3 is built from 14 residues. V was pared by 0 bases and J by 7 bases, with 6 bases of the junction left unmatched. The germline CDR1 and CDR2 sequences are DFQATT and SNEGSKA (reference sequence). The DNA of the CDR3 is TGCAGTGCTAGAGATGCTAGCGGGAAGGGGACCCAGTACTTC. This sequence encodes CSARDASGKGTQYF.

CDR3 residues: CASSLSSGGTGETQYF. The CDR3 region has the DNA TGTGCCAGCAGTTTATCCTCTGGGGGAACAGGAGAGACCCAGTACTTC. The rearrangement joins TRBV27 to TRBJ2-5; D is perhaps TRBD1 or TRBD2 (5 bases each). Germline CDR1 MNHEY, CDR2 SMNVEV (reference sequence). This CDR3 is built from 16 residues. The V gene lost 0 bases and the J gene lost 4 bases, with 15 bases spanning the gap.

In this sample, this clonotype turned up a few times. V is TRBV6-5 and J is TRBJ1-1; 8 bases agree with TRBD1. V lost 6 bases and J lost 1; bases outside the gene matches: 7. The CDR3 has 15 residues. Germline V lookup: CDR1 MNHEY, CDR2 SVGAGI. CDR3 in DNA: TGTGCCAGCAGGTCGGCCGGGACAGGGAACACTGAAGCTTTCTTT. Protein sequence: CASRSAGTGNTEAFF.

V is TRBV9 and J is TRBJ2-1; D might be TRBD2 (5 bases). CDR3 size: 14 residues. V was cut by 4 bases and J by 5 bases, with 13 bases left in between. CDR1 is SGDLS, CDR2 YYNGEE, per germline. CDR3 DNA: TGTGCCAGCAGCCCCTATTTGAGGGACAATGAGCAGTTCTTC. Its protein is CASSPYLRDNEQFF.

The rearrangement uses TRBV7-9 and TRBJ1-5; D is undetermined. The CDR3 is made up of 16 amino acids. V was pared by 5 bases and J by 2 bases, with 16 bases between. Looked up from germline, CDR1 is SEHNR and CDR2 is FQNEAQ (reference sequence). The CDR3 DNA reads as TGTGCCAGCAGCCCCCTCCCCCAGTCGGGCAATCAGCCCCAGCATTTT. This gives the protein CASSPLPQSGNQPQHF.

The V gene is TRBV20-1, the J gene TRBJ1-5; 7 bases map to TRBD1. The ends lost 3 bases at V and 4 bases at J; junction bases unmatched: 6. The CDR3 extends over 14 amino acids. Germline-derived CDR1 and CDR2 are DFQATT and SNEGSKA (reference sequence). The CDR3 reads CSASWTGENQPQHF. CDR3 sequence (DNA): TGCAGTGCTAGTTGGACAGGAGAAAATCAGCCCCAGCATTTT.

Turning to this clonotype: At one end, the junction sequence differs from germline, possibly due to a read error. This chain connects TRBV28 to TRBJ2-7, with unresolved D. The CDR3 sequence is 14 residues long. Looked up from germline, CDR1 is MDHEN and CDR2 is SYDVKM. In DNA form, the CDR3 reads TGTGCCAGCAGTTTGGGCAGACCCTCCTACGAGCATTACTTC. The encoded protein is CASSLGRPSYEHYF.

This chain uses TRBV20-1 with TRBJ2-1, with 8 bases identical to TRBD2. The germline V gene encodes CDR1 DFQATT and CDR2 SNEGSKA (reference sequence). The V gene end was trimmed by 5 bases and the J gene end by 8 bases; junction bases not matched to a gene: 5. The CDR3 extends over 12 amino acids. CDR3 coding DNA: TGCAGTGCTGGGACTAGTTTCGATGAGCAGTTCTTC. Amino acid sequence: CSAGTSFDEQFF.

This clonotype has a count of ten or more. V and J are TRBV15 and TRBJ2-5; no firm D call. The V and J ends lost 4 bases and 5 bases respectively, with 5 bases between them. CDR1 is LNHNV, CDR2 YYDKDF, per germline (reference sequence). This CDR3 region has 11 residues. The DNA for the CDR3 is TGTGCCACCAGCATGAGGGAGACCCAGTACTTC. As protein: CATSMRETQYF.

The chain has TRBV5-1 and TRBJ2-1; 14 nucleotides agree with TRBD2. Trimming removed 0 bases from V and 5 bases from J; junction bases left unmatched: 4. Germline values: CDR1 SGHRS, CDR2 YFSETQ. This CDR3 spans 17 amino acids. The CDR3 sequence: CASSLVGTSGGNNEQFF. The CDR3 nucleotides read TGCGCCAGCAGCTTGGTTGGGACTAGCGGGGGAAACAATGAGCAGTTCTTC.

In its sample, this clonotype was seen a few times. The chain combines TRBV25-1 with TRBJ2-5; TRBD1 aligns across 11 bases. V was clipped by 4 bases and J by 4 bases; unmatched bases: 14. Germline V gene sequence: CDR1 MGHDK, CDR2 SYGVNS. The CDR3 is 18 amino acids. The CDR3: CASSVDRGRLWERETQYF. The CDR3 nucleotides are TGTGCCAGCAGTGTGGACAGGGGGCGCCTGTGGGAAAGAGAGACCCAGTACTTC.

This clonotype has only a few counts. The chain couples TRBV20-1 to TRBJ2-1; 10 nucleotides align to TRBD2. The ends lost 3 bases at V and 0 bases at J; junction bases unmatched: 5. The CDR3 extends over 16 amino acids. Germline lookup yields CDR1 DFQATT and CDR2 SNEGSKA (reference sequence). CDR3 sequence: CSASGSGGLSYNEQFF. CDR3 sequence (DNA): TGCAGTGCTAGTGGTAGCGGGGGGCTCTCCTACAATGAGCAGTTCTTC.

The rearrangement uses TRBV5-1 and TRBJ2-1, with 7 bases identical to TRBD2. From germline, CDR1 is SGHRS and CDR2 YFSETQ. J was trimmed by 0 bases and V by 0 bases; bases with no gene match: 9. The CDR3 runs to 18 residues. CDR3 bases: TGCGCCAGCAGCTTGGTTTCTCCAGCGGGGAGCTCCTACAATGAGCAGTTCTTC. Its translation: CASSLVSPAGSSYNEQFF.

This clonotype was detected only a few times. The gene calls are TRBV20-1 and TRBJ1-2; D is unclear. The CDR3 runs 14 residues. Germline-derived CDR1 and CDR2 are DFQATT and SNEGSKA (reference sequence). Trimming pared 3 bases from V and 0 bases from J, leaving 11 bases between. This CDR3 reads CSASRAAANYGYTF. CDR3 coding DNA: TGCAGTGCTAGTCGGGCGGCAGCTAACTATGGCTACACCTTC.

This clonotype was counted many times. V gene TRBV28 combines with J gene TRBJ2-3; D possibly corresponds to TRBD1 (6 bases). V was clipped by 10 bases and J by 2 bases, with 19 bases between them. CDR3 size: 15 residues. The germline V gene has CDR1 MDHEN and CDR2 SYDVKM. This chain's CDR3 is CATLAGGVITDTQYF. DNA for the CDR3: TGTGCCACGCTGGCTGGGGGCGTAATCACAGATACGCAGTATTTT.